The following is a T cell receptor beta chain sequence with its context. The antigen remains undetermined. This entry is derived from a study of T-cell memory formation after mild COVID-19. The CDR3 loop spans 17 amino acids. Germline CDR1 and CDR2: LNHDA and SQIVND (reference sequence). Deletions cut 1 base from V and 0 bases from J, with 13 bases between. Study-level findings and limits: Clones that contracted from day 15 to 85 had balanced CD4/CD8; later expanders were CD4+ biased.

MiXCR, run by TCRdb on the 5' RACE reads, gives a single entry per CDR3 protein. Among around 470,000 distinct CDR3 sequences, 15% to 25% were seen once, and the ten largest hold around 9.2%. The TCR was taken from an adult woman who had mild COVID-19 (a few samples of this study predate the infection). Cell type and time point are not known. Sequencing was carried out using PBMCs or a T cell subset sorted from them (not recorded which). The V and J genes are TRBV19 and TRBJ2-1; either TRBD1 or TRBD2 may fit D (6 bases each). In DNA, the CDR3 is TGTGCCAGTAGTATAGTATCCGGGGGCCTCTCCTACAATGAGCAGTTCTTC. Amino acid sequence: CASSIVSGGLSYNEQFF.